This TCR beta chain originates from a study of Ad26.COV2.S vaccination and SARS-CoV-2 variants. Study details: Recipients of Ad26.COV2.S got it intramuscularly, once or twice 56 days apart. Whole-study findings and limits: Vaccine recipients and placebo recipients showed similar non-spike TCR breadth. It is possible that the TCR breadth and depth analyses underestimated the total T cell responses.

Treatment described: around 19 received Ad26.COV2.S at low or high dose, single or two shots; 5 received placebo; per-sample allocation not given. Specimen acquisition occurred on day 63 following the initial vaccine or placebo injection. Of note for this clone: Its antigen is not identified.

The germline CDR1 and CDR2 sequences are MDHEN and SYDVKM. Trimming removed 5 bases at V and 0 bases at J, with 16 bases between. There are 16 residues in the CDR3. Libraries were prepared by immunoSEQ multiplex PCR; TCRdb keeps only in-frame clonotypes and omits some of them. The sample has around 450,000 clones, around 89% seen once. J is TRBJ2-5 and V is TRBV28, with D possibly TRBD2 on 5 matching bases. Sequencing was performed on peripheral blood, taken in a trial of Ad26.COV2.S vaccine versus placebo. The TCR sequence derives from a person between 18 and 65 years old who received the Ad26.COV2.S COVID-19 vaccine or a placebo. CDR3 nucleotides: TGTGCCAGCAGTCCCGAGGGCCAGGCGTACCAAGAGACCCAGTACTTC. This translates into CASSPEGQAYQETQYF.